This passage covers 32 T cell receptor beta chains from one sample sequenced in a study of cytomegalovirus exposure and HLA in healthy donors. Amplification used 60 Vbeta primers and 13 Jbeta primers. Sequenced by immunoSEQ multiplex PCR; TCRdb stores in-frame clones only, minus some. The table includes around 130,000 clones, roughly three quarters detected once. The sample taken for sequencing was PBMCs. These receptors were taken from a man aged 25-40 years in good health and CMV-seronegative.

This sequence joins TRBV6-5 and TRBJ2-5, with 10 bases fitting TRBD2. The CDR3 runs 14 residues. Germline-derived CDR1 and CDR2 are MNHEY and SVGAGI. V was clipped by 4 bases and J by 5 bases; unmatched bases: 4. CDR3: CASSFDSGRETQYF. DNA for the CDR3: TGTGCCAGCAGTTTCGATAGCGGGAGGGAGACCCAGTACTTC.

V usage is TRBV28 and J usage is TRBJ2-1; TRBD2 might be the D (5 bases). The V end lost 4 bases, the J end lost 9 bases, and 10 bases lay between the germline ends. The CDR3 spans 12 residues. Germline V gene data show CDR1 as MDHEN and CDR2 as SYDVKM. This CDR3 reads CASSSPSREQFF. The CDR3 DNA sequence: TGTGCCAGCAGTTCTCCTAGCCGTGAGCAGTTCTTC.

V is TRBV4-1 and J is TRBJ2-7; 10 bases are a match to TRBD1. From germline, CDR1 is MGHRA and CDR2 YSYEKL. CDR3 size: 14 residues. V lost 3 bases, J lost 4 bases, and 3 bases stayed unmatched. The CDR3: CASSHWTGGYEQYF. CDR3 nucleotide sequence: TGCGCCAGCAGCCACTGGACAGGGGGGTACGAGCAGTACTTC.

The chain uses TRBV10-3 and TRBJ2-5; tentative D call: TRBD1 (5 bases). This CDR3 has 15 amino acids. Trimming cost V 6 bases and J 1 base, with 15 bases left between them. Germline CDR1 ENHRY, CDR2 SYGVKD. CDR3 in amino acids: CAISPDGQGQETQYF. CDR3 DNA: TGTGCCATCAGCCCCGACGGACAAGGCCAAGAGACCCAGTACTTC.

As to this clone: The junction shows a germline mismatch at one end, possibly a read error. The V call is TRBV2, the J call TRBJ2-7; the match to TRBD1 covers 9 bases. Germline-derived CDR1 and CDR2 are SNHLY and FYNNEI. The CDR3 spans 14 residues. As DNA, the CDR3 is TGTGCCAGCCAAAGCGGGACAGGGTTTTACGGGCAGTACTTC. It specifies CASQSGTGFYGQYF.

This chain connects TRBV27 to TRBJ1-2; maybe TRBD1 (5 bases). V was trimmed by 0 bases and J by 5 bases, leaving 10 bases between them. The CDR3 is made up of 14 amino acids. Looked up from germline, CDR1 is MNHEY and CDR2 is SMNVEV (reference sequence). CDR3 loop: CASSLSEGIYGYTF. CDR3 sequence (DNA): TGTGCCAGCAGTTTATCGGAGGGGATTTATGGCTACACCTTC.

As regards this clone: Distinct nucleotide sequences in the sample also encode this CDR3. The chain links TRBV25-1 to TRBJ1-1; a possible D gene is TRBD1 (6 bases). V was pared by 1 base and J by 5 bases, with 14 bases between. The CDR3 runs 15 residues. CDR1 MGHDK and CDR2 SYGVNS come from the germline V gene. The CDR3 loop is CASSESAGAGTEAFF. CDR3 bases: TGTGCCAGCAGTGAATCGGCGGGGGCTGGGACTGAAGCTTTCTTT.

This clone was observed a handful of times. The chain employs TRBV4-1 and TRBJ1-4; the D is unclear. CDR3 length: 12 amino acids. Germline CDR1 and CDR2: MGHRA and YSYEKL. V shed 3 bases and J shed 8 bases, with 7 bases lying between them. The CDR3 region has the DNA TGCGCCAGCAGCCAGACCGGGGAAAAACTGTTTTTT. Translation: CASSQTGEKLFF.

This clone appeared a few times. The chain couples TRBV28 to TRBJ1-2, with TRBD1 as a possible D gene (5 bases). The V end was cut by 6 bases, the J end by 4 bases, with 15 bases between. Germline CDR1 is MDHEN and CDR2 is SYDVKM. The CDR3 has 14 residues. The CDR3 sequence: CASRRTGATYGYTF. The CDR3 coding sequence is TGTGCCAGCAGGCGAACAGGAGCGACCTATGGCTACACCTTC.

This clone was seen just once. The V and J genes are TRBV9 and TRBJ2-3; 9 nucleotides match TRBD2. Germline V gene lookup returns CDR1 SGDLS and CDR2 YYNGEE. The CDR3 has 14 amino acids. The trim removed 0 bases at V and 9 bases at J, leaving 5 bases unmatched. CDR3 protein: CASSVAGLAQTQYF. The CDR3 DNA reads TGTGCCAGCAGCGTAGCGGGACTAGCACAGACGCAGTATTTT.

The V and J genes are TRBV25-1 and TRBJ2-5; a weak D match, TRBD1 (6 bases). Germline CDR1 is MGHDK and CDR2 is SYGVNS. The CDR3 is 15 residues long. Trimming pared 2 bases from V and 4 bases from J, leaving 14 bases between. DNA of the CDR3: TGTGCCAGCAGTGAACCGGGGCTAGGGGGAGAGACCCAGTACTTC. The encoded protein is CASSEPGLGGETQYF.

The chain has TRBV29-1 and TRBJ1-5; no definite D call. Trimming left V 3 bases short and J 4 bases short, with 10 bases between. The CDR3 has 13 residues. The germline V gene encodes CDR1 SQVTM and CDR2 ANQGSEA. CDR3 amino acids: CSVELSVNQPQHF. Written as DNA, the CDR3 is TGCAGCGTTGAGTTGTCGGTGAATCAGCCCCAGCATTTT.

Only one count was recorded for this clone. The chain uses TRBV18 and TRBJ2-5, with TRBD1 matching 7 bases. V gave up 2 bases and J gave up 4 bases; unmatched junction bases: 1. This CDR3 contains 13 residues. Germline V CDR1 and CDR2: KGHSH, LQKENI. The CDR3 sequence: CASSPSGGETQYF. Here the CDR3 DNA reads TGTGCCAGCTCACCATCAGGGGGAGAGACCCAGTACTTC.

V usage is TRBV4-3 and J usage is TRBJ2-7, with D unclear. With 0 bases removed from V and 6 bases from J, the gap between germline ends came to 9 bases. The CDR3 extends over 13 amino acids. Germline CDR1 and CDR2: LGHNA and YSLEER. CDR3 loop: CASSQDPPGEQYF. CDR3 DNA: TGCGCCAGCAGCCAAGACCCTCCCGGCGAGCAGTACTTC.

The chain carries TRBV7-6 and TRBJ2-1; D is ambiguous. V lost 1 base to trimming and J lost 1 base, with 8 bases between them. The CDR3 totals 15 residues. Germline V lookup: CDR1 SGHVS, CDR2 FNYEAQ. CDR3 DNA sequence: TGTGCCAGCAGCTTAGTTTCAGGATCCTACAATGAGCAGTTCTTC. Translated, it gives CASSLVSGSYNEQFF.

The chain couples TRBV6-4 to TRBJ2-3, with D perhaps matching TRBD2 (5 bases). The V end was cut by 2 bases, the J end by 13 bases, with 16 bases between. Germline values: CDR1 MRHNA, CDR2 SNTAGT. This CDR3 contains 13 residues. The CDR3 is CASSDGSTDKKYF. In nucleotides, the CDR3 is TGTGCCAGCAGTGACGGGAGCACAGATAAGAAGTATTTT.

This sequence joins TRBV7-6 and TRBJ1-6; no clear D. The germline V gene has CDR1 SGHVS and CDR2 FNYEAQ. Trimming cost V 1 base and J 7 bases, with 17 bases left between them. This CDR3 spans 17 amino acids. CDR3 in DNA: TGTGCCAGCAGCTTAGGTGGAGGTTCATCCTTAAATTCACCCCTCCACTTT. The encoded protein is CASSLGGGSSLNSPLHF. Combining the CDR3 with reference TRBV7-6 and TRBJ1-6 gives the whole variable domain GAGVSQSPRYKVTKRGQDVALRCDPISGHVSLYWYRQALGQGPEFLTYFNYEAQQDKSGLPNDRFSAERPEGSISTLTIQRTEQRDSAMYRCASSLGGGSSLNSPLHFGNGTRLTVT.

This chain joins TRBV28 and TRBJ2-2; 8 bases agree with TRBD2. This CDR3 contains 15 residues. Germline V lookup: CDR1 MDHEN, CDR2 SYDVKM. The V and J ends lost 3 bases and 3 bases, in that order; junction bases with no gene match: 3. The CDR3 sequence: CASSFTGGDTGELFF. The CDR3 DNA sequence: TGTGCCAGCAGTTTTACGGGGGGGGACACCGGGGAGCTGTTTTTT.

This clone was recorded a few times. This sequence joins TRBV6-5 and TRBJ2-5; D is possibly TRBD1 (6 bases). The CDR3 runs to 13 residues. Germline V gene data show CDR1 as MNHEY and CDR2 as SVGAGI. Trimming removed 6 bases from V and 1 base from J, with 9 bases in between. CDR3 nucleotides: TGTGCCAGCAGGGACAGCTTCCAAGAGACCCAGTACTTC. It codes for CASRDSFQETQYF.

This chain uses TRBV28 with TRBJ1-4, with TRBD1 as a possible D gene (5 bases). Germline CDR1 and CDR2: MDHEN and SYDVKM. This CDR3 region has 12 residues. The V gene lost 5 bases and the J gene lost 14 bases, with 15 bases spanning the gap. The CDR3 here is CASSPSTGYLFF. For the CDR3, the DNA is TGTGCCAGCAGTCCCTCTACAGGATATCTGTTTTTT.

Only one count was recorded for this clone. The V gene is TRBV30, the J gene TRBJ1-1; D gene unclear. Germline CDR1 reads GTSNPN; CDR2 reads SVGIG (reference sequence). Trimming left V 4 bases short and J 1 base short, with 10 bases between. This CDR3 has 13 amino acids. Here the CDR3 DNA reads TGTGCCTGGACAGAGGGTCGGAACACTGAAGCTTTCTTT. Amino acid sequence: CAWTEGRNTEAFF.

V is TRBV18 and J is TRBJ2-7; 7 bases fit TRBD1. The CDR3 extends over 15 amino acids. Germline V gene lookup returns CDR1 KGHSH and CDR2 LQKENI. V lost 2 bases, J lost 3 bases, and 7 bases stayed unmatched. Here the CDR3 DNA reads TGTGCCAGCTCACCATCCGGGACAGAAGACTACGAGCAGTACTTC. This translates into CASSPSGTEDYEQYF. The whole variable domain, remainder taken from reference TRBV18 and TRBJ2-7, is NAGVMQNPRHLVRRRGQEARLRCSPMKGHSHVYWYRQLPEEGLKFMVYLQKENIIDESGMPKERFSAEFPKEGPSILRIQQVVRGDSAAYFCASSPSGTEDYEQYFGPGTRLTVT.

The CDR3 sequence: CASSSGQQYEQYF. The CDR3 DNA reads as TGTGCCAGCAGTTCGGGACAGCAGTACGAGCAGTACTTC. The chain combines TRBV6-5 with TRBJ2-7; 7 bases map to TRBD1. The CDR3 spans 13 residues. The ends lost 4 bases at V and 4 bases at J; junction bases unmatched: 4. Germline V gene data show CDR1 as MNHEY and CDR2 as SVGAGI.

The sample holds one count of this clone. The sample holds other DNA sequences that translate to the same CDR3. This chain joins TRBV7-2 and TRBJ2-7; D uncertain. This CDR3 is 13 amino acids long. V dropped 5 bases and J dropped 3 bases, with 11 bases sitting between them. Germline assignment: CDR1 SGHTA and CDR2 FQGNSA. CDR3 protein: CASSPPTGYEQYF. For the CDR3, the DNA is TGTGCCAGCAGCCCTCCCACTGGCTACGAGCAGTACTTC.

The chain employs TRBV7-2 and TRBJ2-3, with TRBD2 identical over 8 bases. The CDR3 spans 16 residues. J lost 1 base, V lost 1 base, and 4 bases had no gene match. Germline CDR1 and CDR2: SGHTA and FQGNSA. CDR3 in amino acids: CASSLGNSGGTDTQYF. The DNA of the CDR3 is TGTGCCAGCAGCTTAGGAAATAGCGGGGGCACAGATACGCAGTATTTT.

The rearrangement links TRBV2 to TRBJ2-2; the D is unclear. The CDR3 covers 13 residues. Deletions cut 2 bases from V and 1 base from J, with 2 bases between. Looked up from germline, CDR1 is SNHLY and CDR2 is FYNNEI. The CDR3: CASSEQNTGELFF. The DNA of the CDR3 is TGTGCCAGCAGTGAACAGAACACCGGGGAGCTGTTTTTT.

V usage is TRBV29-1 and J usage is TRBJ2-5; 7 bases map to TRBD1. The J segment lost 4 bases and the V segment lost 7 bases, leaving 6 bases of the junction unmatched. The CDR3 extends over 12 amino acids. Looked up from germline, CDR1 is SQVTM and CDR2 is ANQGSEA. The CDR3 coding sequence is TGCAGCGCTTCCGGGACAGCAGAGACCCAGTACTTC. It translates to CSASGTAETQYF.

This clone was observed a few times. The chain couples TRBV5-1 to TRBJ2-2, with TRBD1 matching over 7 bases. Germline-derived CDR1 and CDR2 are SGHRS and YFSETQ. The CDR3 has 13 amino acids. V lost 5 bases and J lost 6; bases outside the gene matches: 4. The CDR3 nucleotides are TGCGCCAGCAGTCCTCAGGGGGCCGGGGAGCTGTTTTTT. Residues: CASSPQGAGELFF.

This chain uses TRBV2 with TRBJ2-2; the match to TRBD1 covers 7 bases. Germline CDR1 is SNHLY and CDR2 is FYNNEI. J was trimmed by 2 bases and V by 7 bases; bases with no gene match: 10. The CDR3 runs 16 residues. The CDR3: CASKTDRAVNTGELFF. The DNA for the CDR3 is TGTGCCAGCAAAACTGACAGGGCTGTCAACACCGGGGAGCTGTTTTTT.

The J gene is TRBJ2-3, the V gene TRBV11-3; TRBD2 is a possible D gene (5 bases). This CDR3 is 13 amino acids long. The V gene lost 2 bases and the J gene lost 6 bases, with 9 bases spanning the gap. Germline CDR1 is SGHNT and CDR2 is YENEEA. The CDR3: CASSLSEVDTQYF. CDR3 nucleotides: TGTGCCAGCAGCTTATCGGAGGTGGATACGCAGTATTTT.

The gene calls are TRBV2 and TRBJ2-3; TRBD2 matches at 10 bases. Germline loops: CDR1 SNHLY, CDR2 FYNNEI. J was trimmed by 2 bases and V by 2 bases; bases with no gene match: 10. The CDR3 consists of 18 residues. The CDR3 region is CASSELAGEIWDTDTQYF. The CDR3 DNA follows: TGTGCCAGCAGTGAACTAGCGGGGGAGATTTGGGACACAGATACGCAGTATTTT.

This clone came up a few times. CDR3 sequence (DNA): TGTGCCAGCAGTTATGAGGCTAGCGGATACAATGAGCAGTTCTTC. The encoded protein is CASSYEASGYNEQFF. The chain joins TRBV6-5 to TRBJ2-1; 7 nucleotides align to TRBD2. Per germline, CDR1 MNHEY and CDR2 SVGAGI. This CDR3 comprises 15 residues. J was trimmed by 4 bases and V by 3 bases; bases with no gene match: 6.